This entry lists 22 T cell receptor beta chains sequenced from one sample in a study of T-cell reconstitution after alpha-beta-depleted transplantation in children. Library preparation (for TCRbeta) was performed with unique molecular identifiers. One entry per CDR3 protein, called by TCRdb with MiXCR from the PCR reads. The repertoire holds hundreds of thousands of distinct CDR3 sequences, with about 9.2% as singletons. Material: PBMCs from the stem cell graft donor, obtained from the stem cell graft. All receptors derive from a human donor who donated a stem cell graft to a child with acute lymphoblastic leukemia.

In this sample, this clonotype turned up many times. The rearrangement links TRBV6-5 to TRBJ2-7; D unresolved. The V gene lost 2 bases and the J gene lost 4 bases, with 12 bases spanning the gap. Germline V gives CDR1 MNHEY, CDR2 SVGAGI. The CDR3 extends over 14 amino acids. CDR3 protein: CASSYGPVDYEQYF. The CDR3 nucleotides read TGTGCCAGCAGTTACGGACCAGTTGATTACGAGCAGTACTTC.

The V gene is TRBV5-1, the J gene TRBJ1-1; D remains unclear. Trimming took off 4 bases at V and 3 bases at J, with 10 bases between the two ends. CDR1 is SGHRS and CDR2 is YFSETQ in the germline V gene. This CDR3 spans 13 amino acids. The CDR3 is CASSTQRDTEAFF. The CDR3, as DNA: TGCGCCAGCAGCACCCAGCGGGACACTGAAGCTTTCTTT.

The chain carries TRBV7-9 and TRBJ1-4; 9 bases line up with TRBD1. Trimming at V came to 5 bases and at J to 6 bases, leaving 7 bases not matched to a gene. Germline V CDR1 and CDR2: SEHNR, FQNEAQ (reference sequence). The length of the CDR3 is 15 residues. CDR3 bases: TGTGCCAGCAGCCTACGGACAGGGGATGATGAAAAACTGTTTTTT. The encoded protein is CASSLRTGDDEKLFF.

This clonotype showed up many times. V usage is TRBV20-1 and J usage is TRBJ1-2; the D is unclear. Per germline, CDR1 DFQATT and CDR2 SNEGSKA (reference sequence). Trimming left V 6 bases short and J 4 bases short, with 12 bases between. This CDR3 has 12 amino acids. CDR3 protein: CSAVGILYGYTF. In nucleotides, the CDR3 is TGCAGTGCAGTAGGGATCCTCTATGGCTACACCTTC.

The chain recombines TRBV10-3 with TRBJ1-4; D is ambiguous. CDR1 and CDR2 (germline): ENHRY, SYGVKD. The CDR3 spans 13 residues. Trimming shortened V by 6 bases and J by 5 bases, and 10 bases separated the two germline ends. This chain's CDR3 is CAIRGGANEKLFF. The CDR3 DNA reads TGTGCCATCAGGGGCGGAGCCAATGAAAAACTGTTTTTT.

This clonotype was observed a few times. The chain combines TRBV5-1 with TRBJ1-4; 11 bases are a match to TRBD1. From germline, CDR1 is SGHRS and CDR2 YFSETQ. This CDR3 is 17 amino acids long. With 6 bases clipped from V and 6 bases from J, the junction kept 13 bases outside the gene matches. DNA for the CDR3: TGCGCCAGCACGGATCCGGGACAGGGGGGATTAGATGAAAAACTGTTTTTT. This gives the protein CASTDPGQGGLDEKLFF.

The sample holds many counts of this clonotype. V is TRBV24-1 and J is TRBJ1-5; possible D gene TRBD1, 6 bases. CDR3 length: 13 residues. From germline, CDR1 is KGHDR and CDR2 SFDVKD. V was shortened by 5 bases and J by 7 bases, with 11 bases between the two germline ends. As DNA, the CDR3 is TGTGCCACCAGTGGTACGGGGGGCCAGCCCCAGCATTTT. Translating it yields CATSGTGGQPQHF.

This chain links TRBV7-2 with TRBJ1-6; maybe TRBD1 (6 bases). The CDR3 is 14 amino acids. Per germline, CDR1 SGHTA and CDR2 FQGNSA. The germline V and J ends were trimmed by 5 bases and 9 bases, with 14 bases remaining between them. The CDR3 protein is CASSPGAVGSPLHF. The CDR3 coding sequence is TGTGCCAGCAGCCCGGGGGCCGTCGGTTCACCCCTCCACTTT.

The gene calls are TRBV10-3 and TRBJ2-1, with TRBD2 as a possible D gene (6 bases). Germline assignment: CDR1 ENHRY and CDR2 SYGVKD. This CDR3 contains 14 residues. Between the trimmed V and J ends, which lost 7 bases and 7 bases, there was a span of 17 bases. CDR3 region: CAIKGTPDGNEQFF. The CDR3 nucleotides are TGTGCCATCAAAGGGACTCCCGACGGGAATGAGCAGTTCTTC.

The CDR3 nucleotides read TGTGCCAGCAGCCAAGCTGATTGGCACGGCCCTGTTGGGGCCAACGTCCTGACTTTC. This sequence encodes CASSQADWHGPVGANVLTF. This sequence joins TRBV14 and TRBJ2-6; D remains ambiguous. The V and J ends lost 1 base and 3 bases respectively, with 19 bases between them. This CDR3 is 19 amino acids long. Looked up from germline, CDR1 is SGHDN and CDR2 is FVKESK.

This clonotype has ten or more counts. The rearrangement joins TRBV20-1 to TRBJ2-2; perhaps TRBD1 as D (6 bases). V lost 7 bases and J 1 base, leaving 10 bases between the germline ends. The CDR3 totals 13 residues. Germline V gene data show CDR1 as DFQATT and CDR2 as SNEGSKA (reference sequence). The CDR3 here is CSGRQVNTGELFF. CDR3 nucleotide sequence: TGCAGTGGCCGACAGGTGAACACCGGGGAGCTGTTTTTT.

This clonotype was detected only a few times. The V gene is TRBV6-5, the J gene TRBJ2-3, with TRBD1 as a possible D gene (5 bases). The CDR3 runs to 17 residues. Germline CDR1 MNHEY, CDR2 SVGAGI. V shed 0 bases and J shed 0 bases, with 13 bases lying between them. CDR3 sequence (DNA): TGTGCCAGCAGTTACTCGTTAGGGGTATCTAGCACAGATACGCAGTATTTT. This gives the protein CASSYSLGVSSTDTQYF.

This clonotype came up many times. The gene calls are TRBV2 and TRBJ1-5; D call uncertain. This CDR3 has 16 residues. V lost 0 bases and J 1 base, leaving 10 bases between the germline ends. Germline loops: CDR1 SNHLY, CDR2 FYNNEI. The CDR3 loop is CASSEAGVGSNQPQHF. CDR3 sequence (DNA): TGTGCCAGCAGTGAAGCTGGTGTCGGGAGCAATCAGCCCCAGCATTTT. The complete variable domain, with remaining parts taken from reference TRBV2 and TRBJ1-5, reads EPEVTQTPSHQVTQMGQEVILRCVPISNHLYFYWYRQILGQKVEFLVSFYNNEISEKSEIFDDQFSVERPDGSNFTLKIRSTKLEDSAMYFCASSEAGVGSNQPQHFGDGTRLSIL.

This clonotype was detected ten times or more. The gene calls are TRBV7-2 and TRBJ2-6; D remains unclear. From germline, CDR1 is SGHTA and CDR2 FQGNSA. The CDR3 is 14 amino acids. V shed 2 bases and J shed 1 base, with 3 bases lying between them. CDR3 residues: CASSLPSGANVLTF. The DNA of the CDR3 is TGTGCCAGCAGCTTACCGTCTGGGGCCAACGTCCTGACTTTC.

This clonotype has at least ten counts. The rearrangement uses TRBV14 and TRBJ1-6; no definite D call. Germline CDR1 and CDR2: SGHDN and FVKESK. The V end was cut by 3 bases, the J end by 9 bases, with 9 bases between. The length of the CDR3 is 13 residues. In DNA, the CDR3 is TGTGCCAGCAGCCAGAATGAGGGTTCACCCCTCCACTTT. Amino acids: CASSQNEGSPLHF. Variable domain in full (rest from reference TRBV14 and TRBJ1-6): EAGVTQFPSHSVIEKGQTVTLRCDPISGHDNLYWYRRVMGKEIKFLLHFVKESKQDESGMPNNRFLAERTGGTYSTLKVQPAELEDSGVYFCASSQNEGSPLHFGNGTRLTVT.

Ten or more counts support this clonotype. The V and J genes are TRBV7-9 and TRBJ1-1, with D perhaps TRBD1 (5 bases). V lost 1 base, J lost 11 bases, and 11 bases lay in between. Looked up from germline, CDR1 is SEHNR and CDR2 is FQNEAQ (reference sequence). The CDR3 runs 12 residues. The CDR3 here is CASSLVKEGAFF. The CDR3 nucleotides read TGTGCCAGCAGCTTAGTCAAGGAGGGGGCTTTCTTT.

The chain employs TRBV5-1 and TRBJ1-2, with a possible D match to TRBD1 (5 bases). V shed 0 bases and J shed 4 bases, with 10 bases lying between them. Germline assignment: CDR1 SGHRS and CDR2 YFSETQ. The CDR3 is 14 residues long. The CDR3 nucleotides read TGCGCCAGCAGCTTGGAGGCAGGGAGCTATGGCTACACCTTC. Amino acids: CASSLEAGSYGYTF.

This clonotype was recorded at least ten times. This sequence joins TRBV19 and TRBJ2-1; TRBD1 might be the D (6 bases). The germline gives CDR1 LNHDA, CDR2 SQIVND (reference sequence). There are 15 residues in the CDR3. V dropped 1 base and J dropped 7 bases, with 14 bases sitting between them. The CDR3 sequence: CASSIATGSGNEQFF. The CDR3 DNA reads TGTGCCAGTAGTATAGCTACAGGGTCTGGGAATGAGCAGTTCTTC.

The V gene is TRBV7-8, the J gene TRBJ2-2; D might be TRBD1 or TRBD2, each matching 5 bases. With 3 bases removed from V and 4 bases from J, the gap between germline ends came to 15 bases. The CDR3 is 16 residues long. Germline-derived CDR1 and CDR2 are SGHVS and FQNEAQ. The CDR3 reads CASSLEAARATGELFF. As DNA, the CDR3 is TGTGCCAGCAGCTTGGAGGCGGCCAGGGCCACCGGGGAGCTGTTTTTT.

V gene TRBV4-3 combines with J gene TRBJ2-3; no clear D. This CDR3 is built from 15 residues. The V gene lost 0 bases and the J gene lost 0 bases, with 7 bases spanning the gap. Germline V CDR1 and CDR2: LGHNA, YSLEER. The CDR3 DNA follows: TGCGCCAGCAGCCAAGATCGCGGAAGCACAGATACGCAGTATTTT. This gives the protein CASSQDRGSTDTQYF.

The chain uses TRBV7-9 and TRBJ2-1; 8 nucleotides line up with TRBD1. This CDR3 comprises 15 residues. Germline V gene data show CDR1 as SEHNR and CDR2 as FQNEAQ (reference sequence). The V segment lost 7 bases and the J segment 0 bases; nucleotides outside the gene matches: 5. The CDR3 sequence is CASTGQGASYNEQFF. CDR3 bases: TGTGCCAGCACCGGTCAGGGGGCCTCCTACAATGAGCAGTTCTTC.

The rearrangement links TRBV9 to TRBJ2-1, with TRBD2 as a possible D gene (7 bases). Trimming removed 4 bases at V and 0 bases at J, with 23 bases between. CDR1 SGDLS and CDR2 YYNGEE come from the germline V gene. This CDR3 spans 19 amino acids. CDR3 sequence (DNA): TGTGCCAGCAGCCCCCGGAGGGGGGGGGCCCTAAGCTCCTACAATGAGCAGTTCTTC. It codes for CASSPRRGGALSSYNEQFF.